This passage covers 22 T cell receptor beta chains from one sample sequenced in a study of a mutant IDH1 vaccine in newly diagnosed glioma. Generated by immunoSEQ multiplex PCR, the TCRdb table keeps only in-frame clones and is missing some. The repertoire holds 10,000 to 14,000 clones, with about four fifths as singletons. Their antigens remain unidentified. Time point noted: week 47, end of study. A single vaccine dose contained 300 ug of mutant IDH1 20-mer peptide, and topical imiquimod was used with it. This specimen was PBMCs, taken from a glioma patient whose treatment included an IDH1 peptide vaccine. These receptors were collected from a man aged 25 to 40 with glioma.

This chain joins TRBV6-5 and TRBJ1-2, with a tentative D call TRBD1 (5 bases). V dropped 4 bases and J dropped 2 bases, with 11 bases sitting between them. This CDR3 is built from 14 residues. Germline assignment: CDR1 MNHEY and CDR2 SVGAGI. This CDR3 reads CASSSSGGNYGYTF. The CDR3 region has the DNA TGTGCCAGCAGTTCCTCCGGGGGGAACTATGGCTACACCTTC.

CDR3 DNA: TGTGCCAGTACCGGACAGGAATATCAGCCCCAGCATTTT. Translating it yields CASTGQEYQPQHF. The chain uses TRBV2 and TRBJ1-5; TRBD1 aligns across 7 bases. CDR1 is SNHLY, CDR2 FYNNEI, per germline. The CDR3 runs to 13 residues. Trimming took 9 bases from V and 5 from J; bases not matched to a gene: 7.

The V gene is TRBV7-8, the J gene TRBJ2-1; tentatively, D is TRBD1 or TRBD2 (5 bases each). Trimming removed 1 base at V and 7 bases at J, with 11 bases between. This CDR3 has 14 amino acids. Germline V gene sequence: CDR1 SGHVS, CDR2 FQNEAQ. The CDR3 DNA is TGTGCCAGCAGCTTAGGGGACCCAGGGAATGAGCAGTTCTTC. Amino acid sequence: CASSLGDPGNEQFF.

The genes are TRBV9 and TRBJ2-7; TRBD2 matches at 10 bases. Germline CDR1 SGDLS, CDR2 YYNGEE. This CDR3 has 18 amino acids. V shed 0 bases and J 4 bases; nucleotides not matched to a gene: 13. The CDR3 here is CASSVGLAVASGSYEQYF. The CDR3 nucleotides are TGTGCCAGCAGCGTAGGTCTCGCCGTGGCTAGCGGGAGTTACGAGCAGTACTTC.

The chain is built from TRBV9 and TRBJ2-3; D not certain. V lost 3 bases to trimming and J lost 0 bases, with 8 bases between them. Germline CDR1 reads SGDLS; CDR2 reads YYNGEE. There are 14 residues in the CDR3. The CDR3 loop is CASSDQLSTDTQYF. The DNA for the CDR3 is TGTGCCAGCAGCGATCAGCTTAGCACAGATACGCAGTATTTT.

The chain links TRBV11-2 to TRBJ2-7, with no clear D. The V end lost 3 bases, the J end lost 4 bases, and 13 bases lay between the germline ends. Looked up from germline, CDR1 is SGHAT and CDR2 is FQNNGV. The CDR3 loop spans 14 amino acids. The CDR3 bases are TGTGCCAGCAGCTTCGGGCCAGTTGAATACGAGCAGTACTTC. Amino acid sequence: CASSFGPVEYEQYF.

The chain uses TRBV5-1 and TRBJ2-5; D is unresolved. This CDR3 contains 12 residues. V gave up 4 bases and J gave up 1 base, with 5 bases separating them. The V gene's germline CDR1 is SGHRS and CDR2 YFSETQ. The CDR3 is CASSASQETQYF. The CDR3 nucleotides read TGCGCCAGCAGCGCCTCCCAAGAGACCCAGTACTTC.

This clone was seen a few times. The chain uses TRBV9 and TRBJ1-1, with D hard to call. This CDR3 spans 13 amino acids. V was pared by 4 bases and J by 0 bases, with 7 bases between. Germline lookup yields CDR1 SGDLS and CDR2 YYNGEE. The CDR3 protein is CASSPLMNTEAFF. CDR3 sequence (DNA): TGTGCCAGCAGCCCACTTATGAACACTGAAGCTTTCTTT. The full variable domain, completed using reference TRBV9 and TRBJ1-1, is DSGVTQTPKHLITATGQRVTLRCSPRSGDLSVYWYQQSLDQGLQFLIQYYNGEERAKGNILERFSAQQFPDLHSELNLSSLELGDSALYFCASSPLMNTEAFFGQGTRLTVV.

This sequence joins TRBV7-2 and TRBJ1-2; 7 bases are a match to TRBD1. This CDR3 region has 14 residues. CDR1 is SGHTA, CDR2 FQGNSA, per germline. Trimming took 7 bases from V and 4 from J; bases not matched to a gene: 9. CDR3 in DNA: TGTGCCAGCACCGCGGGAGGGGGCTCCTATGGCTACACCTTC. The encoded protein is CASTAGGGSYGYTF.

The CDR3 nucleotides are TGTGCCAGTAGTCCCCGAGTAGCTAGAGGAACCGGGGAGCTGTTTTTT. Its protein is CASSPRVARGTGELFF. The gene calls are TRBV19 and TRBJ2-2; no clear D. CDR3 length: 16 residues. Trimming removed 5 bases at V and 5 bases at J, with 18 bases between. The germline V gene encodes CDR1 LNHDA and CDR2 SQIVND (reference sequence). Filled out from reference TRBV19 and TRBJ2-2, the complete variable domain reads DGGITQSPKYLFRKEGQNVTLSCEQNLNHDAMYWYRQDPGQGLRLIYYSQIVNDFQKGDIAEGYSVSREKKESFPLTVTSAQKNPTAFYLCASSPRVARGTGELFFGEGSRLTVL.

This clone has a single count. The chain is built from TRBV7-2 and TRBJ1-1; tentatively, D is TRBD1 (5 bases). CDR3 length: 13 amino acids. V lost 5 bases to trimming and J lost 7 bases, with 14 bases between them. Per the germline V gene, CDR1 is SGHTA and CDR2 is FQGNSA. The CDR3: CASSAPGGYEAFF. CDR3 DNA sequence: TGTGCCAGCAGCGCCCCCGGGGGGTATGAAGCTTTCTTT. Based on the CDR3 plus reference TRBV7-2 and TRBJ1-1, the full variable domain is GAGVSQSPSNKVTEKGKDVELRCDPISGHTALYWYRQSLGQGLEFLIYFQGNSAPDKSGLPSDRFSAERTGGSVSTLTIQRTQQEDSAVYLCASSAPGGYEAFFGQGTRLTVV.

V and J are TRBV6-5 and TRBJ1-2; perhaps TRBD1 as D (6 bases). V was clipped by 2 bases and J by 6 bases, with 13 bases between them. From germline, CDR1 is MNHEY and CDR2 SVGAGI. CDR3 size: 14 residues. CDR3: CASSYRSRGNGYTF. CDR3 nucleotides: TGTGCCAGCAGTTACCGTTCTAGGGGGAATGGCTACACCTTC.

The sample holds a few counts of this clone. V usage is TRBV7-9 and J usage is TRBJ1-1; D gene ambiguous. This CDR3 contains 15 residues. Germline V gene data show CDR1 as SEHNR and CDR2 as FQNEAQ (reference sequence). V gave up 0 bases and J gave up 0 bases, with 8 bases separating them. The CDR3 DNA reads TGTGCCAGCAGCTTAGCGGGCACCATGAACACTGAAGCTTTCTTT. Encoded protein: CASSLAGTMNTEAFF.

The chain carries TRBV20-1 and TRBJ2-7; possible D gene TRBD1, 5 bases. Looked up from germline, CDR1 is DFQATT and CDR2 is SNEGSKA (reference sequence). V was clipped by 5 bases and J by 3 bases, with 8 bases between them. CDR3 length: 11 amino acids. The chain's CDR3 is CSALRGYEQYF. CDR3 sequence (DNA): TGCAGTGCTCTAAGGGGCTACGAGCAGTACTTC.

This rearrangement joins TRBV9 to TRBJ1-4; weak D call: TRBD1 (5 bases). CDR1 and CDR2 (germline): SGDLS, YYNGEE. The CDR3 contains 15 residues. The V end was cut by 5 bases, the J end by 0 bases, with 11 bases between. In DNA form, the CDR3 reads TGTGCCAGCAGTACAGGCCGCCCAACTAATGAAAAACTGTTTTTT. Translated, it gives CASSTGRPTNEKLFF. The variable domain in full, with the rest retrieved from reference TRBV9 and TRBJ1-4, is DSGVTQTPKHLITATGQRVTLRCSPRSGDLSVYWYQQSLDQGLQFLIQYYNGEERAKGNILERFSAQQFPDLHSELNLSSLELGDSALYFCASSTGRPTNEKLFFGSGTQLSVL.

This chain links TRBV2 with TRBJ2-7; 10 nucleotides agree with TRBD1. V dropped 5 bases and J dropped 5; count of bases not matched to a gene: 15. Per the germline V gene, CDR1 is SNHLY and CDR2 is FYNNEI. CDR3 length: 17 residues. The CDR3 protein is CASSIRIRDRGKDEQYF. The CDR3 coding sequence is TGTGCCAGCAGTATAAGGATCCGGGACAGGGGAAAGGACGAGCAGTACTTC.

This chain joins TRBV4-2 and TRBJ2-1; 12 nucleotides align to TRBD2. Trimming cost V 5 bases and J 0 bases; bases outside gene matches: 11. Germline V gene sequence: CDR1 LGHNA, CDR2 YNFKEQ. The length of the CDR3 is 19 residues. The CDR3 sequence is CASSIGLAGRSSSYNEQFF. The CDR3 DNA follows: TGTGCCAGCAGCATAGGACTAGCGGGACGCTCGAGCTCCTACAATGAGCAGTTCTTC.

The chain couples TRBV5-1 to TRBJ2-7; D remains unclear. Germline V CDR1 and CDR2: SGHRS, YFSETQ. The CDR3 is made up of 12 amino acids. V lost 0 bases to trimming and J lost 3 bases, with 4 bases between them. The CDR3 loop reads CASSLGLYEQYF. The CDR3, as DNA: TGCGCCAGCAGCTTGGGGCTCTACGAGCAGTACTTC.

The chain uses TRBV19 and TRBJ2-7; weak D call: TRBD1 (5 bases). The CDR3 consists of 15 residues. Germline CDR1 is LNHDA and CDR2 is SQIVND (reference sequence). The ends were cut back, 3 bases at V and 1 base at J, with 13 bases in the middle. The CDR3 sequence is CASSIGQGASYEQYF. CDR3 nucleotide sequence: TGTGCCAGTAGTATTGGGCAGGGTGCTTCCTACGAGCAGTACTTC.

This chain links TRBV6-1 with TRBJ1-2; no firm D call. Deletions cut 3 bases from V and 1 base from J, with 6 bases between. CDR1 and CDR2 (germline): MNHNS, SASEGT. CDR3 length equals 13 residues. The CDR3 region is CASSENSNYGYTF. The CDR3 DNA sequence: TGTGCCAGCAGTGAGAACAGTAACTATGGCTACACCTTC.

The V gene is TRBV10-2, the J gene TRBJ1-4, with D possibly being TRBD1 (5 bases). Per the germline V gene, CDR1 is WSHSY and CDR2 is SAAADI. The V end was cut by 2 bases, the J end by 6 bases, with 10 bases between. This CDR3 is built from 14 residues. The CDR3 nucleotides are TGCGCCAGCAGTGAGAGGCCAGGGTATGAAAAACTGTTTTTT. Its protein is CASSERPGYEKLFF.

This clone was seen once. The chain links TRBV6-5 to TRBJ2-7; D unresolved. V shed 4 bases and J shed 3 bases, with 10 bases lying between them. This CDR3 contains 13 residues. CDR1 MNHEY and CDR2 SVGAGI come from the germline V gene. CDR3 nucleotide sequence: TGTGCCAGCAGTTCCCAACTTGGCTACGAGCAGTACTTC. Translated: CASSSQLGYEQYF.